This is a list of T cell receptor beta chains from one sample in a study of blood T cell repertoires in COVID-19. The assay was immunoSEQ multiplex PCR, and TCRdb's table has in-frame clones only and misses some. This sample carries approximately 300,000 clones, roughly 90% of them seen once, and the ten largest clones take roughly 2.6%. The source material was PBMCs or T cells enriched from blood (not recorded which). Every receptor here comes from a man aged 60-69 years who had recovered from COVID-19. The CDR3 runs from the conserved cysteine through the conserved F or W. The D gene is left open where the match is weak. Rows may omit the clone size; those that give it use once, few, many or a size class.

D gene	clone size	V gene	J gene	CDR3 DNA	CDR3 protein
TRBD2	.	TRBV7-7	TRBJ2-3	TGTGCTAGCAGCCTCGGGACTAGCTTTACAGATACGCAGTATTTT	CASSLGTSFTDTQYF
TRBD1	.	TRBV7-2	TRBJ1-5	TGTGCCAGCAGCTCGACAGGGGGCAGAGATCAGCCCCAGCATTTT	CASSSTGGRDQPQHF
TRBD1	.	TRBV27	TRBJ2-2	TGTGCCAGCAGTCCCGGGACAGGGTATAACACCGGGGAGCTGTTTTTT	CASSPGTGYNTGELFF
.	.	TRBV30	TRBJ1-5	TGTGCCTGGAGTGCAGGGGGCAATCAGCCCCAGCATTTT	CAWSAGGNQPQHF
.	.	TRBV7-2	TRBJ1-2	TGTGCCAGCAGTTCCCTATGGTTTGGCTACACCTTC	CASSSLWFGYTF
TRBD2	.	TRBV5-1	TRBJ2-1	TGCGCCAGCAGCTTTCTCCCGGGGGGGAAGTTATACAATGAGCAGTTCTTC	CASSFLPGGKLYNEQFF
TRBD1	.	TRBV10-3	TRBJ1-1	TGTGCCATCAGTGAACCGGGACAGGGGGCGCTGACTGAAGCTTTCTTT	CAISEPGQGALTEAFF
TRBD2	.	TRBV7-2	TRBJ2-1	TGTGCCAGCAGCCTTCTAGCGGGGGGGCCCAATGAGCAGTTCTTC	CASSLLAGGPNEQFF
.	.	TRBV7-2	TRBJ2-7	TGTGCCAGTTCCCCTCGTCGGGGGACCTACGAGCAGTACTTC	CASSPRRGTYEQYF
TRBD1	.	TRBV7-3	TRBJ2-1	TGTGCCAGCAGCTTCCGGGACAGTCAATACAATGAGCAGTTCTTC	CASSFRDSQYNEQFF
TRBD1	.	TRBV11-3	TRBJ1-4	TGTGCCAGCAGCTTAAGAGGGGGCATACAGGAAAAACTGTTTTTT	CASSLRGGIQEKLFF
TRBD1	.	TRBV11-3	TRBJ2-6	TGTGCCAGCAGCTCGACAGGGTCTGGGGCCAACGTCCTGACTTTC	CASSSTGSGANVLTF
.	.	TRBV27	TRBJ1-5	TGTGCCAGCTCGCAGTCGGGGACACAAAGCAATCAGCCCCAGCATTTT	CASSQSGTQSNQPQHF
.	.	TRBV9	TRBJ2-7	TGTGCCAGCAGCCCAATGGGGGCGTCCTACGAGCAGTACTTC	CASSPMGASYEQYF
.	.	TRBV5-1	TRBJ2-3	TGCGCCAGCAGCTTGGCAGGCTCCACTAGCACAGATACGCAGTATTTT	CASSLAGSTSTDTQYF
.	once	TRBV7-3	TRBJ1-1	TGTGCCAGCAGCTTAAGTGGAGGGTTGAACACTGAAGCTTTCTTT	CASSLSGGLNTEAFF
.	.	TRBV18	TRBJ1-5	TGTGCCAGCTCACCACCACTAAGCTACATCTTCCCGTTGGACATACTCATTGGTAATCAGCCCCAGCATTTT	CASSPPLSYIFPLDILIGNQPQHF
.	.	TRBV27	TRBJ1-2	TGTGCCAGCAGTTTCAAATCAGGTTCCGACAACTATGGCTACACCTTC	CASSFKSGSDNYGYTF
.	once	TRBV24-1	TRBJ1-2	TGTGCCGGCGAGGCTGGGGGGGGAGCTAACTATGGCTACACCTTC	CAGEAGGGANYGYTF